These 25 T cell receptor beta chains share one sample of origin, sequenced in a study of control samples from healthy donors and cancer patients. Profiling relied on immunoSEQ multiplex PCR, and the TCRdb table lists in-frame clones only, not all of them. The sample holds just over 15,000 clones; about 90% are singletons and the top ten take around 10%. Input material: PBMCs. The receptors here all came from a woman in her 70s with colorectal cancer.

V and J are TRBV7-2 and TRBJ2-3; 8 nucleotides agree with TRBD1. The CDR3 loop spans 14 amino acids. Germline trimming cut 5 bases from V and 3 bases from J; bases unmatched to any gene: 4. CDR1 is SGHTA and CDR2 is FQGNSA in the germline V gene. The CDR3 sequence: CASSIDRGTDTQYF. The CDR3 bases are TGTGCCAGCAGCATTGACAGGGGAACAGATACGCAGTATTTT.

V and J are TRBV25-1 and TRBJ2-3; a weak D match, TRBD2 (5 bases). This CDR3 has 13 amino acids. From germline, CDR1 is MGHDK and CDR2 SYGVNS. Trimming took off 3 bases at V and 6 bases at J, with 10 bases between the two ends. The CDR3 sequence: CASSDPGVDTQYF. The CDR3, as DNA: TGTGCCAGCAGTGACCCCGGGGTGGATACGCAGTATTTT.

The J gene is TRBJ1-2, the V gene TRBV2; D ambiguous. CDR1 and CDR2 from the germline V gene are SNHLY and FYNNEI. The CDR3 covers 14 residues. V gave up 8 bases and J gave up 3 bases, with 16 bases separating them. CDR3 protein: CASPRAPPDYGYTF. The CDR3, as DNA: TGTGCCAGCCCCCGGGCCCCGCCCGACTATGGCTACACCTTC. The variable domain in full, completed from reference TRBV2 and TRBJ1-2, reads EPEVTQTPSHQVTQMGQEVILRCVPISNHLYFYWYRQILGQKVEFLVSFYNNEISEKSEIFDDQFSVERPDGSNFTLKIRSTKLEDSAMYFCASPRAPPDYGYTFGSGTRLTVV.

The chain links TRBV5-6 to TRBJ1-2; weak D call: TRBD1 (6 bases). This CDR3 is built from 15 residues. The V end lost 4 bases, the J end lost 4 bases, and 17 bases lay between the germline ends. The germline gives CDR1 SGHDT, CDR2 YYEEEE. The CDR3 sequence: CASSTAGTFAYGYTF. The CDR3 region has the DNA TGTGCCAGCAGCACTGCCGGGACATTCGCCTATGGCTACACCTTC.

The chain employs TRBV19 and TRBJ1-2, with a possible D match to TRBD1 (6 bases). Looked up from germline, CDR1 is LNHDA and CDR2 is SQIVND (reference sequence). This CDR3 has 13 residues. V was pared by 3 bases and J by 7 bases, with 12 bases between. DNA of the CDR3: TGTGCCAGTAGTATCGGCAGGGGAGCTGGCTACACCTTC. Translated, it gives CASSIGRGAGYTF.

The chain recombines TRBV19 with TRBJ2-3; 8 positions agree with TRBD1. CDR1 LNHDA and CDR2 SQIVND come from the germline V gene (reference sequence). CDR3 length: 14 residues. Germline trimming cut 8 bases from V and 0 bases from J; bases unmatched to any gene: 4. In nucleotides, the CDR3 is TGTGCCAGTCGACAGGGGCCAAGCACAGATACGCAGTATTTT. Its protein is CASRQGPSTDTQYF.

CDR3 residues: CASSPRGRGDEQFF. CDR3 nucleotides: TGTGCCAGCAGCCCGCGGGGTCGAGGGGATGAGCAGTTCTTC. This chain joins TRBV11-2 and TRBJ2-1; D is perhaps TRBD2 (6 bases). This CDR3 contains 14 residues. V was shortened by 5 bases and J by 8 bases, with 16 bases between the two germline ends. CDR1 and CDR2 (germline): SGHAT, FQNNGV.

The chain carries TRBV18 and TRBJ1-1, with 9 bases aligning to TRBD1. The J segment lost 1 base and the V segment lost 3 bases, leaving 0 bases of the junction unmatched. The CDR3 sequence is 14 residues long. CDR1 KGHSH and CDR2 LQKENI come from the germline V gene. The CDR3 loop is CASSPGQGNTEAFF. CDR3 DNA sequence: TGTGCCAGCTCACCGGGACAGGGGAACACTGAAGCTTTCTTT.

This clone turned up a few times. Other DNA sequences in the sample encode the same CDR3. The chain employs TRBV4-3 and TRBJ1-2; 9 bases agree with TRBD1. This CDR3 region has 15 residues. V shed 0 bases and J 4 bases; nucleotides not matched to a gene: 3. Germline CDR1 and CDR2: LGHNA and YSLEER. This CDR3 is CASSQDRDRVYGYTF. The CDR3 DNA follows: TGCGCCAGCAGCCAAGATAGGGACAGGGTCTATGGCTACACCTTC.

The chain couples TRBV3-1 (or the pseudogene TRBV3-2) to TRBJ2-1; 13 bases fit TRBD2. Per the germline V gene, CDR1 is LGHDT and CDR2 is YNNKEL (reference sequence). V was pared by 6 bases and J by 5 bases, with 13 bases of the junction left unmatched. This CDR3 spans 18 amino acids. The CDR3 reads CASRPNAGTSGNHNEQFF. The CDR3 DNA sequence: TGTGCCAGCAGACCTAATGCCGGGACTAGCGGGAACCACAATGAGCAGTTCTTC.

The rearrangement uses TRBV29-1 and TRBJ1-3, with 8 nucleotides matching TRBD1. V lost 5 bases to trimming and J lost 5 bases; unmatched junction nucleotides: 8. This CDR3 contains 14 residues. CDR1 is SQVTM, CDR2 ANQGSEA, per germline. The CDR3 coding sequence is TGCAGCGTTATGGACAGGGAGTCTCGAAACACCATATATTTT. Its translation is CSVMDRESRNTIYF.

In nucleotides, the CDR3 is TGCGCCAGCAGAGCAGGGAGCACAACTAATGAAAAACTGTTTTTT. Encoded protein: CASRAGSTTNEKLFF. This rearrangement joins TRBV5-1 to TRBJ1-4, with a weak D call TRBD1 (5 bases). Germline assignment: CDR1 SGHRS and CDR2 YFSETQ. Between the trimmed V and J ends, which lost 5 bases and 0 bases, there was a span of 11 bases. CDR3 size: 15 residues.

This clone was detected a few times. This rearrangement joins TRBV5-1 to TRBJ1-4, with 7 bases matching TRBD1. The V gene's germline CDR1 is SGHRS and CDR2 YFSETQ. CDR3 size: 16 residues. With 0 bases clipped from V and 7 bases from J, the junction kept 9 bases outside the gene matches. CDR3 nucleotide sequence: TGCGCCAGCAGCTTGGTTGTGGCAGGGGGTGTTGAAAAACTGTTTTTT. Its protein is CASSLVVAGGVEKLFF.

The chain recombines TRBV11-3 with TRBJ2-7, with D perhaps TRBD2 (6 bases). V was cut by 1 base and J by 5 bases, with 9 bases left in between. The CDR3 runs 13 residues. Germline CDR1 SGHNT, CDR2 YENEEA. As DNA, the CDR3 is TGTGCCAGCAGCTTAGGGGGGGTAAACGAGCAGTACTTC. Translating gives CASSLGGVNEQYF.

The rearrangement links TRBV15 to TRBJ1-2, with D unresolved. The CDR3 has 14 amino acids. Germline loops: CDR1 LNHNV, CDR2 YYDKDF (reference sequence). The germline V and J ends were trimmed by 1 base and 14 bases, with 20 bases remaining between them. Here the CDR3 reads CATSRGQLPYGGTF. The CDR3 DNA reads TGTGCCACCAGCAGAGGCCAGCTACCTTATGGAGGGACCTTC.

The chain couples TRBV7-3 to TRBJ2-6, with D hard to call. The V gene lost 5 bases and the J gene lost 0 bases, with 17 bases spanning the gap. CDR1 and CDR2 from the germline V gene are SGHTA and FQGTGA. The CDR3 has 18 residues. CDR3 sequence: CASSGRAGITSGANVLTF. CDR3 bases: TGTGCCAGCAGCGGTCGAGCAGGAATAACCTCTGGGGCCAACGTCCTGACTTTC.

The rearrangement uses TRBV6-6 and TRBJ1-5; 9 nucleotides agree with TRBD1. Losses at the gene ends were 6 bases for V and 4 bases for J; bases not matched to a gene: 7. The CDR3 runs 15 residues. CDR1 MNHNY and CDR2 SVGAGI come from the germline V gene (reference sequence). CDR3 DNA: TGTGCCAGCAGGATAGACAGGGGGGCGAATCAGCCCCAGCATTTT. Its translation: CASRIDRGANQPQHF.

This chain links TRBV5-5 with TRBJ2-5, with D hard to call. Germline lookup yields CDR1 SGHKS and CDR2 YYEKEE (reference sequence). This CDR3 contains 13 residues. V lost 5 bases, J lost 2 bases, and 10 bases lay in between. CDR3 coding DNA: TGTGCCAGCAGGCAGTACGGGCAAGAGACCCAGTACTTC. As protein: CASRQYGQETQYF.

This chain links TRBV5-1 with TRBJ1-1; no clear D. The germline CDR1 and CDR2 sequences are SGHRS and YFSETQ. V lost 4 bases, J lost 5 bases, and 18 bases lay in between. There are 15 residues in the CDR3. The CDR3 is CASSPSAHTGTEAFF. DNA for the CDR3: TGCGCCAGCAGCCCCTCGGCCCACACGGGAACTGAAGCTTTCTTT. The whole variable domain, remainder taken from reference TRBV5-1 and TRBJ1-1, is KAGVTQTPRYLIKTRGQQVTLSCSPISGHRSVSWYQQTPGQGLQFLFEYFSETQRNKGNFPGRFSGRQFSNSRSEMNVSTLELGDSALYLCASSPSAHTGTEAFFGQGTRLTVV.

This rearrangement joins TRBV6-1 to TRBJ2-7, with D maybe TRBD2 (7 bases). From germline, CDR1 is MNHNS and CDR2 SASEGT. The V and J ends lost 2 bases and 3 bases respectively, with 14 bases between them. The CDR3 spans 15 residues. CDR3 nucleotides: TGTGCCAGCAGTGAAAGGCGGGGGCAGGACTACGAGCAGTACTTC. Translating gives CASSERRGQDYEQYF.

The V and J genes are TRBV5-1 and TRBJ2-6; a possible D gene is TRBD2 (6 bases). V lost 0 bases and J lost 4, with 11 bases in between. Germline loops: CDR1 SGHRS, CDR2 YFSETQ. This CDR3 is built from 16 residues. CDR3 sequence reads: CASSLGRDPGANVLTF. Here the CDR3 DNA reads TGCGCCAGCAGCTTGGGGAGGGACCCCGGGGCCAACGTCCTGACTTTC.

This chain links TRBV27 with TRBJ2-7; the D gene is possibly TRBD2 (6 bases). This CDR3 is 15 amino acids long. V dropped 5 bases and J dropped 4 bases, with 18 bases sitting between them. Germline CDR1 and CDR2: MNHEY and SMNVEV (reference sequence). The CDR3 DNA reads TGTGCCAGCAGTACGCAATGGCGGGGACCTTACGAGCAGTACTTC. Protein sequence: CASSTQWRGPYEQYF.

The V call is TRBV6-5, the J call TRBJ2-2; TRBD2 aligns across 7 bases. The V segment lost 7 bases and the J segment 6 bases; nucleotides outside the gene matches: 11. CDR3 length equals 15 residues. Germline loops: CDR1 MNHEY, CDR2 SVGAGI. The CDR3 protein is CASTRRRESPGELFF. The CDR3 region has the DNA TGTGCCAGCACCCGTCGGCGGGAGAGCCCCGGGGAGCTGTTTTTT.

The rearrangement links TRBV27 to TRBJ1-6; 7 bases line up with TRBD1. CDR1 is MNHEY and CDR2 is SMNVEV in the germline V gene (reference sequence). The J segment lost 6 bases and the V segment lost 2 bases, leaving 7 bases of the junction unmatched. This CDR3 spans 16 amino acids. The DNA for the CDR3 is TGTGCCAGCAGTTTAGCCCGGAACAGGGGTAATTCACCCCTCCACTTT. Protein: CASSLARNRGNSPLHF.

The chain links TRBV5-1 to TRBJ1-2, with 8 bases lining up with TRBD1. Germline values: CDR1 SGHRS, CDR2 YFSETQ. The CDR3 is made up of 13 amino acids. Unmatched junction bases numbered 2, after V lost 4 bases and J lost 3 bases. The CDR3 DNA is TGCGCCAGCAGCGTGACAGGGGACTATGGCTACACCTTC. This sequence encodes CASSVTGDYGYTF.